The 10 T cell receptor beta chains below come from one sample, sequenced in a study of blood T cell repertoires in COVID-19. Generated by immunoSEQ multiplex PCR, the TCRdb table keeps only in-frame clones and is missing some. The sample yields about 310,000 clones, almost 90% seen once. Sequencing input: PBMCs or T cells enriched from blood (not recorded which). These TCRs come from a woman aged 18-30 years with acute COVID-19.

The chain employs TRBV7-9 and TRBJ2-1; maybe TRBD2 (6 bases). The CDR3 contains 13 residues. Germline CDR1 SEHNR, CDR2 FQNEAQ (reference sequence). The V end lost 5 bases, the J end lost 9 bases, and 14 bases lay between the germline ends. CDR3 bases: TGTGCCAGCAGCCGGAGACTAGTAGGTGAGCAGTTCTTC. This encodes CASSRRLVGEQFF.

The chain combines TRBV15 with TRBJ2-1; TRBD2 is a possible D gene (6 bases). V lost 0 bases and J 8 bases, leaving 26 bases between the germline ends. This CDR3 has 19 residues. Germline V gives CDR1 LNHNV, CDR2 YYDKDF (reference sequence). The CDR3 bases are TGTGCCACCAGCAGAGATCGAGGGGCGGGGCCCGTGATCAAAGATGAGCAGTTCTTC. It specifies CATSRDRGAGPVIKDEQFF. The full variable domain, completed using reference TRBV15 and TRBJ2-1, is DAMVIQNPRYQVTQFGKPVTLSCSQTLNHNVMYWYQQKSSQAPKLLFHYYDKDFNNEADTPDNFQSRRPNTSFCFLDIRSPGLGDTAMYLCATSRDRGAGPVIKDEQFFGPGTRLTVL.

In DNA form, the CDR3 reads TGTGCCAGCAGCTGGGGACATGGGAACACCGGGGAGCTGTTTTTT. Encoded protein: CASSWGHGNTGELFF. This sequence joins TRBV5-5 and TRBJ2-2; possibly TRBD1 for D (6 bases). CDR1 SGHKS and CDR2 YYEKEE come from the germline V gene (reference sequence). The CDR3 is 15 residues long. The V end was cut by 3 bases, the J end by 1 base, with 10 bases between.

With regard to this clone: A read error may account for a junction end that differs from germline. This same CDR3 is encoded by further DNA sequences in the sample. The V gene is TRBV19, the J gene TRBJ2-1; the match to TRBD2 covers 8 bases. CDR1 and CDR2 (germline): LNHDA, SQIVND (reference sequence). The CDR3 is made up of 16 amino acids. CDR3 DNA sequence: TGCGCCAGTAGTAGTCTAGCGGGTGTCTCCTACAATGAGCAGTTCTTC. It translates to CASSSLAGVSYNEQFF.

CDR3 region: CASMETGREKLFF. DNA for the CDR3: TGTGCCAGCATGGAGACAGGGAGAGAAAAACTGTTTTTT. The chain carries TRBV2 and TRBJ1-4; 7 bases line up with TRBD1. The CDR3 contains 13 residues. Germline values: CDR1 SNHLY, CDR2 FYNNEI. The J segment lost 8 bases and the V segment lost 7 bases, leaving 7 bases of the junction unmatched.

The CDR3 region has the DNA TGTGCCACCAGTGAGCGGGGGGGACAAGAGACCCAGTACTTC. Translating it yields CATSERGGQETQYF. This chain uses TRBV24-1 with TRBJ2-5; 9 bases agree with TRBD2. Germline V CDR1 and CDR2: KGHDR, SFDVKD. There are 14 residues in the CDR3. J lost 2 bases, V lost 4 bases, and 1 base had no gene match.

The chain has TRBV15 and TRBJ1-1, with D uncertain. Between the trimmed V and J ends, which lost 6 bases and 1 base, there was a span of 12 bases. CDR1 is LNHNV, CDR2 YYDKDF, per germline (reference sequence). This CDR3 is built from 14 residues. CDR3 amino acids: CATRADRGNTEAFF. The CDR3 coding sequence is TGTGCCACCAGAGCGGACCGCGGGAACACTGAAGCTTTCTTT.

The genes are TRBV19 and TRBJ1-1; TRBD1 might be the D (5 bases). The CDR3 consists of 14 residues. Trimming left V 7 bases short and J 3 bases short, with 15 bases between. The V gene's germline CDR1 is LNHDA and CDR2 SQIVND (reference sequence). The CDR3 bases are TGTGCCAGTACTCCCCTGGACACGTACACTGAAGCTTTCTTT. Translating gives CASTPLDTYTEAFF.

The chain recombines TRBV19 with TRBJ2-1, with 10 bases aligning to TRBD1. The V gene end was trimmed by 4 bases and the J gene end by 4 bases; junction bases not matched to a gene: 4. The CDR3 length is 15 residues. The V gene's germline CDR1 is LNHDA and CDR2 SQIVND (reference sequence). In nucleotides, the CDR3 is TGTGCCAGTAGTACATGGGACAGGGGATACAATGAGCAGTTCTTC. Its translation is CASSTWDRGYNEQFF.

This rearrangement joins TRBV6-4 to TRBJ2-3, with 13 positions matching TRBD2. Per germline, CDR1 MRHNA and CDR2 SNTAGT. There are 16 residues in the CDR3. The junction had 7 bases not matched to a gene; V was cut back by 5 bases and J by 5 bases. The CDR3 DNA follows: TGTGCCAGCAGTCTTCGGACTAGCGGGAGACGAGATACGCAGTATTTT. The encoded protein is CASSLRTSGRRDTQYF.